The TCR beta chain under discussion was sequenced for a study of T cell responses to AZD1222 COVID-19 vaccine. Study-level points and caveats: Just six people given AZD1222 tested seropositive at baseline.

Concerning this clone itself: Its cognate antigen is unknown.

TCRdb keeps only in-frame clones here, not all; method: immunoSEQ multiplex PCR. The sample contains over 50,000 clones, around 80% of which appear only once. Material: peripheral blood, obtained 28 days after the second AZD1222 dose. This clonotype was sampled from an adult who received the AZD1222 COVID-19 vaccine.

The CDR3 spells CASSYSGAANQPQHF. Here the CDR3 DNA reads TGTGCCAGCAGTTACTCGGGGGCAGCGAATCAGCCCCAGCATTTT. The rearrangement uses TRBV6-5 and TRBJ1-5, with D tentatively TRBD1 (6 bases). The CDR3 is 15 residues long. Trimming shortened V by 0 bases and J by 4 bases, and 10 bases separated the two germline ends. Per the germline V gene, CDR1 is MNHEY and CDR2 is SVGAGI.